This TCR beta chain derives from a study of OX40 agonist ivuxolimab in advanced cancers. For the study at large: With ivuxolimab, an agonistic anti-OX40 (CD134) antibody, patients were treated. Anti-PD-1, anti-PD-L1 or anti-CTLA-4 therapy given earlier was allowed, and 40% had some.

Baseline, cycle 4 day 1, and cycle 7 day 1 were the blood sampling points. TCRdb keeps only in-frame clones here, not all; method: immunoSEQ multiplex PCR. The sample carries 40,000 or so clones, roughly 89% recorded once. This clone was seen just once. Germline assignment: CDR1 SGHDT and CDR2 YYEEEE. V lost 4 bases and J 8 bases, leaving 25 bases between the germline ends. The CDR3 consists of 17 residues. The sequence derives from an adult with an advanced solid tumor such as melanoma, head and neck, liver or kidney cancer. Source: CD4+ or CD8+ T cells sorted from blood, taken in a trial of the OX40 agonist ivuxolimab. The chain is built from TRBV5-6 and TRBJ2-1; TRBD1 is a possible D gene (5 bases). Here the CDR3 reads CASSPAEGAPGFDEQFF. CDR3 sequence (DNA): TGTGCCAGCAGCCCGGCGGAAGGGGCCCCCGGTTTCGATGAGCAGTTCTTC.